The entry below gives a single TCR beta chain sequence along with its context. Its antigen is unknown. Per-base qualities were not stored, and no clone one base away is much larger. In total, 630 or so healthy bone marrow donors made up the cohort. Cohort members were all nominally healthy when sampled, although unrecorded immune exposures were likely present. The donor tested CMV seronegative, placing the donor among the 350 or so seronegative members of the cohort. Every donor gave a peripheral blood sample, and the peripheral blood mononuclear cells from that sample were used for TCR beta sequencing. Genomic DNA extraction from the blood cell samples was performed with the Qiagen DNeasy Blood Extraction Kit. Trimming takes 5 bases off V and 0 bases off J; junction bases not matched to a gene: 16. For CDR1 and CDR2, the germline V gene lists SGHAT and FQNNGV. Measured from the cysteine to the phenylalanine, the CDR3 is 18 residues long. Just CDR3 DNA is preserved here, 54 bases in frame from base 1.

The data were obtained in a study of cytomegalovirus exposure and HLA in healthy donors (TCRdb year 2017). For context, the study as a whole: An earlier analysis of more than 550 of the donors reported 276 Gb of sequence data and around 110 million unique TCR beta sequences obtained from approximately 180 million T cells. The study used immunosequencing to profile the T cell repertoires of approximately 640 subjects and linked those repertoires to cytomegalovirus serostatus. To decide whether each TCR beta V gene segment behaved as functional or pseudogenic, an earlier analysis of some 540 of the donors relied on high-throughput TCR beta sequencing. Both class I and class II loci were covered by HLA typing, at four-digit resolution. The study aimed to test whether signatures of past pathogen exposure could be identified by cataloging public T cell receptors. About five DR-DQ haplotypes were treated as single units for association and clustering because of strong linkage in the cohort. An early release covering 550 to 700 HLA-typed donors comprised approximately 300 gigabases of sequencing data and approximately 85 million unique TCR sequences. Donor age, sex, ethnicity and CMV serostatus were compiled together with the repertoire data. Across 398 genotyped donors of the cohort, an average of 235,054 unique TCR beta nucleotide sequences per donor were sequenced, and roughly 18% of those sequences were non-productive. Rather than using new phenotypic data, the later analysis identified candidate immune exposures from TCR beta sequences and from how often those sequences occurred across donors. A separate validation cohort of 90 to 150 different subjects was used in addition to the approximately 670-subject first cohort. To study patterns of TCR occurrence, a later analysis re-analyzed previously published TCR beta repertoires from 550 to 800 donors and added high-resolution HLA genotyping. A later genetic analysis took genome-wide SNP genotypes for about three fifths of the roughly 700 donors and used that subset as a discovery cohort. The number of typed donors differed by locus: about 620-640 for A, B, C, DRB1 and DQB1; roughly 510 for DQA1; 600 to 610 for DPA1; and 400 to 480 for DPB1. Among the roughly 400 genotyped donors, 75% to 90% belonged to the genetic ancestry cluster associated with self-reported Caucasian donors. Every repertoire in the discovery cohort had been generated on one and the same sequencing platform. High-throughput TCR immunosequencing, statistical association of individual TCRs with disease status, and machine learning were combined to predict cytomegalovirus infection status.

Libraries came from the immunoSEQ multiplex PCR assay. For the multiplex PCR, a mixture combining 60 forward primers for TCR Vbeta segments and 13 reverse primers for TCR Jbeta segments was used. A multiplex PCR assay on genomic DNA amplified the CDR3 region of rearranged TCR beta genes. The amplified TCR beta libraries were sequenced on the Illumina HiSeq System as 87-base-pair reads. Per the original workflow: A later analysis tallied around 80 million unique TCR beta chains across the 666 repertoires, and about 12 million of those chains were shared by two or more donors. Raw reads were error-corrected and collapsed into unique sequences by a nearest-neighbor algorithm in which closely related sequences were merged to remove PCR and sequencing errors. Alignment of CDR3 sequences to IMGT reference sequences was used to assign V, D and J gene segments. For a sequence to be retained, at least a six-nucleotide match to both a V gene segment and a J gene segment was required. Rearrangements were classified as productive when the CDR3 lacked stop codons and remained in frame with V and J, and all other rearrangements were classified as non-productive. Following IMGT convention, CDR3 was defined as the stretch from the second conserved V-encoded cysteine to the conserved J-encoded phenylalanine. The earlier analysis of 500 to 650 of the donors excluded any sequence lacking an unambiguous match to a single V gene segment. In an earlier analysis of some 590 of the donors, a V segment was called functional when productive rearrangements were above 56.7%, and segregating when the standard deviation between donors exceeded 5%. A statistical classification framework was built to diagnose cytomegalovirus status from the catalog of TCR beta chain sequences. V and J gene assignment, in a later analysis, came from comparing TCR nucleotide sequences with IMGT/GENE-DB human TR gene sequences. A later analysis assigned CDR3 sequences and most-parsimonious VDJ recombination scenarios with the TCRdist pipeline. In a later analysis, each TCR beta chain was defined by its CDR3 amino acid sequence together with its V-gene family, and reads lacking a unique V-gene family were excluded. In a later analysis, a few hundred highly shared, low-generation-probability nucleotide sequences were removed to address suspected cross-contamination and a sequencing artifact. In a later analysis, a clonal expansion index for each public chain was calculated from normalized within-repertoire ranks of inferred template counts. In a later analysis, generation probabilities were computed with a VDJ recombination model fitted to out-of-frame rearrangements, and the resulting probabilities were checked against IGoR. Hypergeometric tests were used in a later analysis to score TCR-TCR, TCR-HLA and TCR-CMV co-occurrence, with a repertoire-size bias correction applied to the TCR pairs. False discovery rates were estimated in a later analysis by permuting HLA or CMV assignments 20 times. In a later analysis, co-occurring TCRs were grouped using DBSCAN, with TCRdist sequence similarity added in when clustering inside HLA-allele-positive subsets. For co-occurrence clustering, repertoires with fewer than 30,000 or more than 120,000 public chains were excluded, along with 5 or 6 repertoires with anomalous nucleotide sharing. TCRdb obtained this table from immuneACCESS and retained in-frame rearrangements with V and J assigned. These tables miss some clones; where compared with another copy, unresolved V genes account for less than half of the shortfall, and the remainder is unexplained. The D gene and trimming were derived from the DNA, and the V and J assignments and clone size from that table. This sample holds roughly 160,000 clones; 80% to 90% were observed only once. About 2.4% of the sample is held by the ten biggest clonotypes.

The paper as a whole reports these results and caveats: The authors suggested that the approach could potentially be extended to other disease states and immunological phenotypes. Because some donors lacked HLA typing at each locus, the association tests relied only on the typed subset. An association between a missense DCLRE1C variant and V-gene and J-gene trimming of TCR beta chains was found in a later genetic analysis and replicated in an independent cohort. In a later analysis, HLA-associated TCR beta chains were found to be more clonally expanded and to have lower generation probabilities than equally common non-associated chains. At a false discovery rate of 0.05, a later analysis linked around 15,000 TCR beta sequences to specific HLA alleles. Immune exposure information for the cohort was limited to CMV serostatus. In the study, about 150 TCR beta chains were listed as associated with cytomegalovirus. A further reported finding was that TCR beta sequences accurately predicted the HLA-A and HLA-B alleles for most subjects in the first cohort. Most CMV-associated TCR beta chains appeared to be HLA-restricted in a later analysis, and the HLA associations seemed to be driven largely by CMV exposure. This cohort had only TCR beta chains sequenced, and the lack of alpha or paired-chain data limited which features could be detected. Because the 87-base-pair reads could not distinguish some IMGT-functional V segments, including TRBV6-2 and TRBV6-3, those segments were excluded. In both the original and validation cohorts, the classifier was reported to diagnose cytomegalovirus status with high specificity and sensitivity. A group of highly shared sequence variants was considered likely to be a technical artifact of the sequencing pipeline. Correlated functional status among segregating V segments might reflect linkage disequilibrium, but an unknown experimental factor could not be ruled out. Because counts were too low, about 15 rarely observed V segments, including chromosome 9 orphons, were left out of the earlier analysis of over 550 of the donors. In vitro tests confirmed that a few of the cytomegalovirus-associated TCR beta chains recognize cytomegalovirus antigens. Sequencing depth was assumed to be roughly uniform across donors in the presence/absence analyses, though that assumption may not hold. In a later analysis, the rate of TCR association differed among HLA loci, with DRB1 alleles having the most associated TCRs and HLA-C alleles having the fewest. In a later analysis, several top co-occurrence clusters were reported to appear linked to parvovirus B19, influenza, CMV and Epstein-Barr virus. Across donors, most TCR sequences were observed very rarely, whereas some public TCRs were present in many individuals. When HLA alleles, especially DR and DQ, strongly co-occurred, attributing TCR associations to individual alleles was difficult. Broadly in line with IMGT annotations, most TCR beta V segments showed up in productive rearrangements about 90% or about 30% of the time in an earlier analysis of 587 of the donors. In a later genetic analysis, fewer N-insertions in productive TCRs were reported among donors in an Asian-associated ancestry cluster than the roughly 640-donor mean.

Sequencing was performed on PBMCs. The sequence links TRBV11-2 to TRBJ2-7; TRBD2 lines up with 7 middle nucleotides. The origin of this receptor is a male donor in good health and CMV-seronegative. The nucleotides read TGTGCCAGCAGCAACCATCTGTCGGCGGGAGAGAGCTCCTACGAGCAGTACTTC. Protein translation: CASSNHLSAGESSYEQYF. Joined to the reference TRBV11-2 and TRBJ2-7 proteins, this CDR3 gives the full variable domain: EAGVAQSPRYKIIEKRQSVAFWCNPISGHATLYWYQQILGQGPKLLIQFQNNGVVDDSQLPKDRFSAERLKGVDSTLKIQPAKLEDSAVYLCASSNHLSAGESSYEQYFGPGTRLTVT.